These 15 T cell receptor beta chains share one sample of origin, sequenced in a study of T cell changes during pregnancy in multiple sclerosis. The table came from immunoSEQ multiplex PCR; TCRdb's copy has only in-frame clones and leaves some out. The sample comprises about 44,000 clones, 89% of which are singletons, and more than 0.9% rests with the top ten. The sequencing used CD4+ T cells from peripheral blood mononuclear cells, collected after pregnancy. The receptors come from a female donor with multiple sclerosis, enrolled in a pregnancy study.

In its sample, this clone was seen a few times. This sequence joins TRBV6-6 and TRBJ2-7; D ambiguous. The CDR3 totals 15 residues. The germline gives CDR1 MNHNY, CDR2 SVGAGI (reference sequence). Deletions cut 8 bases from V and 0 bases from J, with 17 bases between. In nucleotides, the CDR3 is TGTGCCAGCCGAATTTCCCTTATTAGCTCCTACGAGCAGTACTTC. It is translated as CASRISLISSYEQYF.

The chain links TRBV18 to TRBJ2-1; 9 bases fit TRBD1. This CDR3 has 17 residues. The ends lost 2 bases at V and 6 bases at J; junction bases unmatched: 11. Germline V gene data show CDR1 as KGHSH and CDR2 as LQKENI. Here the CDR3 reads CASSPSPRGQGVNEQFF. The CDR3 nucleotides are TGTGCCAGCTCACCATCTCCGAGGGGACAGGGTGTCAATGAGCAGTTCTTC.

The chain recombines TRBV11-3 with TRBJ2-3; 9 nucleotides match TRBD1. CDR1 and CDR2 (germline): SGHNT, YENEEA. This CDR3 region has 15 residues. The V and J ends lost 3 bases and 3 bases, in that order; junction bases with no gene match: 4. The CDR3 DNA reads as TGTGCCAGCAGCTTCGGACAGGGGCGGACAGATACGCAGTATTTT. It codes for CASSFGQGRTDTQYF.

The CDR3 DNA reads as TGTGCCTGGGACAGGATGAACACTGAAGCTTTCTTT. It specifies CAWDRMNTEAFF. The chain uses TRBV30 and TRBJ1-1; possibly TRBD1 for D (6 bases). Trimming pared 5 bases from V and 0 bases from J, leaving 7 bases between. This CDR3 is built from 12 residues. From germline, CDR1 is GTSNPN and CDR2 SVGIG (reference sequence). The full variable domain, rest sourced from reference TRBV30 and TRBJ1-1, is SQTIHQWPATLVQPVGSPLSLECTVEGTSNPNLYWYRQAAGRGLQLLFYSVGIGQISSEVPQNLSASRPQDRQFILSSKKLLLSDSGFYLCAWDRMNTEAFFGQGTRLTVV.

The CDR3 is CASSIRSGFYGYTF. In DNA form, the CDR3 reads TGTGCCAGTAGTATAAGGTCAGGGTTCTATGGCTACACCTTC. The rearrangement joins TRBV19 to TRBJ1-2, with a tentative D call TRBD1 (5 bases). With 2 bases removed from V and 4 bases from J, the gap between germline ends came to 11 bases. The CDR3 has 14 amino acids. Germline V gives CDR1 LNHDA, CDR2 SQIVND (reference sequence).

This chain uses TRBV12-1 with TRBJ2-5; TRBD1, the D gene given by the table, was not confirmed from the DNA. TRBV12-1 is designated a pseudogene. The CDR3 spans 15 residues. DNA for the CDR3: TGTGCCAGCAGCGAGATGGGGACAGGAGGCGAGACCCAGTACTTC. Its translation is CASSEMGTGGETQYF.

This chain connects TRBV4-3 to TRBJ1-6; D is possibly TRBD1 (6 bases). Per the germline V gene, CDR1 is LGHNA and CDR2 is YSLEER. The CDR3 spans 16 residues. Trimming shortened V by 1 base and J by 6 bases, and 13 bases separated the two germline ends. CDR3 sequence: CASSQVRGAGNSPLHF. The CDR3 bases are TGCGCCAGCAGCCAAGTTCGGGGGGCGGGTAATTCACCCCTCCACTTT.

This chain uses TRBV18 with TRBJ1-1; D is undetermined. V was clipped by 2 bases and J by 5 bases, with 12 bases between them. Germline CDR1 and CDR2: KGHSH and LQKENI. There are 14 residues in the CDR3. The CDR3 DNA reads TGTGCCAGCTCACCAGCACACTACGGAACTGAAGCTTTCTTT. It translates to CASSPAHYGTEAFF.

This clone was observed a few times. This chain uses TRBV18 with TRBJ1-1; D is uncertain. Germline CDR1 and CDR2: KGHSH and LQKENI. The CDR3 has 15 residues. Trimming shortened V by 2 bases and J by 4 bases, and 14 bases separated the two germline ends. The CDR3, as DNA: TGTGCCAGCTCACCAGTGGACGACCGGGGCACTGAAGCTTTCTTT. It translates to CASSPVDDRGTEAFF.

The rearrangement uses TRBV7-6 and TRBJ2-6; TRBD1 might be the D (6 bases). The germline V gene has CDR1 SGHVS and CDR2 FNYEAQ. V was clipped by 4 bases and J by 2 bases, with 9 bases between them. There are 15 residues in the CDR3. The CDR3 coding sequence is TGTGCCAGCAGCTCCGGACAGCCTGGGGCCAACGTCCTGACTTTC. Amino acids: CASSSGQPGANVLTF. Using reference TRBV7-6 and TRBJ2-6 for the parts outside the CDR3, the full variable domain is GAGVSQSPRYKVTKRGQDVALRCDPISGHVSLYWYRQALGQGPEFLTYFNYEAQQDKSGLPNDRFSAERPEGSISTLTIQRTEQRDSAMYRCASSSGQPGANVLTFGAGSRLTVL.

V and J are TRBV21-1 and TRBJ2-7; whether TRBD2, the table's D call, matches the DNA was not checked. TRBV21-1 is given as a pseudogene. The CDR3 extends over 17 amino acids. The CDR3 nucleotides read TGTGCCAGCAGCAAAGTCCCTAGCGGGAGGTATCGCAACGAGCAGTACTTC. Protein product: CASSKVPSGRYRNEQYF.

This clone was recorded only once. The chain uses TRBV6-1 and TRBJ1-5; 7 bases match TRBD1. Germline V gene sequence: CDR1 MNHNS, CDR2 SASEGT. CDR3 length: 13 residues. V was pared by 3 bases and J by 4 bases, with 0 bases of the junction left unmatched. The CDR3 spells CASSETGNQPQHF. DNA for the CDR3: TGTGCCAGCAGTGAGACAGGGAATCAGCCCCAGCATTTT.

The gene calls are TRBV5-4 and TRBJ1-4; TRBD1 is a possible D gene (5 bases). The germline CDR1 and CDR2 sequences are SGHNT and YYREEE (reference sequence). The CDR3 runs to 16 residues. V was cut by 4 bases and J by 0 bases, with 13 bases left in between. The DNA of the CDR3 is TGTGCCAGCAGCATAGGGACTCCTACAACTAATGAAAAACTGTTTTTT. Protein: CASSIGTPTTNEKLFF.

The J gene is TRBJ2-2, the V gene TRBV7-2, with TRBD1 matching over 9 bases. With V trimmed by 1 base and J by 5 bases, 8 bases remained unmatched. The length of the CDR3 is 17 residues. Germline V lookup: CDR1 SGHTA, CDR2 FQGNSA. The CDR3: CASSLVGGTGRTGELFF. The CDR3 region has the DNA TGTGCCAGCAGCTTAGTAGGGGGGACAGGGAGAACCGGGGAGCTGTTTTTT.

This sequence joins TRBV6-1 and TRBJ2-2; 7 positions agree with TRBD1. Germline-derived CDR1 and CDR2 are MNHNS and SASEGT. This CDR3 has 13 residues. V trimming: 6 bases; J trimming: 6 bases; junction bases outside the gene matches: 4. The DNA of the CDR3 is TGTGCCAGCAGCCGTGACAGGGCCGGGGAGCTGTTTTTT. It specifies CASSRDRAGELFF.